The clone carrying this T cell receptor (beta chain) was seen at least ten times. Its cognate antigen is unknown. These data belong to a study of T cells after yellow fever vaccination. TCRdb ran MiXCR on the 5' RACE reads and lists one entry per CDR3 protein. The sample contains 350,000 to 450,000 distinct CDR3 sequences, roughly 6.1% of which appear only once. Germline V gene sequence: CDR1 SGHTA, CDR2 FQGNSA. V lost 5 bases and J lost 2, with 10 bases in between. CDR3 length: 13 residues. Whole-study findings and limits: Overlap between CD4 and CD8 compartments was detected for a small share of clonotypes. Sorted repertoires could include abundant contaminating clonotypes from bulk cells.

The TCR was taken from a man aged 25-45 years who received the YFV17D yellow fever vaccine. The V call is TRBV7-2, the J call TRBJ2-7; weak D call: TRBD2 (6 bases). Sample: PBMCs, taken 5 days after the yellow fever booster vaccination. The CDR3 spells CASSRDSAYEQYF. CDR3 in DNA: TGTGCCAGCAGCCGGGACTCTGCCTACGAGCAGTACTTC.